This T cell receptor beta chain was sequenced during a study of long-term antiretroviral therapy in people with HIV. Across the study: When the earliest samples were collected, ART was typically delayed until CD4 counts fell.

Survey-level immunoSEQ v3.0 assays were run. Method: immunoSEQ multiplex PCR; TCRdb's copy keeps in-frame clones and lacks some. The table has around 7,800 clones, 74% seen once. Trimming removed 3 bases from V and 4 bases from J, with 9 bases in between. This CDR3 is built from 13 residues. Germline V lookup: CDR1 KGHSH, CDR2 LQKENI. Study results and caveats: All time points showed a repertoire dominated by clones expanded before ART.

Comment on this clone: Antigen: not known.

The chain carries TRBV18 and TRBJ1-1; possible D gene TRBD1, 6 bases. This TCR was recovered from a man aged 35 to 55 with HIV. The sample was unsorted PBMCs, taken approximately eleven months before starting antiretroviral therapy. The CDR3 here is CASSPGAGTEAFF. CDR3 bases: TGTGCCAGCTCACCGGGGGCAGGCACTGAAGCTTTCTTT.